This section outlines one T cell receptor (beta chain) sequence together with its context. Antigen: not known. This sample stems from a study of monozygotic twins with inflammatory bowel disease. Whole-study results and caveats: For repertoire similarity, concordant twins did not differ from discordant twins, possibly because power was limited.

Germline CDR1 reads LNHDA; CDR2 reads SQIVND (reference sequence). The CDR3 totals 13 residues. Reanalyzing the 5' RACE reads, TCRdb keeps one entry per CDR3 protein, without DNA. The sample spans about 160,000 distinct CDR3 sequences; the ten largest clones claim roughly 3%. Specimen: blood. The V and J genes are TRBV19 and TRBJ1-4; the TRBD1 assignment by TCRdb is unverifiable without DNA. This receptor was taken from a human donor with ulcerative colitis or Crohn's disease, or a healthy co-twin of an affected twin (not recorded which). The CDR3 reads CASSGTEGEKLFF.